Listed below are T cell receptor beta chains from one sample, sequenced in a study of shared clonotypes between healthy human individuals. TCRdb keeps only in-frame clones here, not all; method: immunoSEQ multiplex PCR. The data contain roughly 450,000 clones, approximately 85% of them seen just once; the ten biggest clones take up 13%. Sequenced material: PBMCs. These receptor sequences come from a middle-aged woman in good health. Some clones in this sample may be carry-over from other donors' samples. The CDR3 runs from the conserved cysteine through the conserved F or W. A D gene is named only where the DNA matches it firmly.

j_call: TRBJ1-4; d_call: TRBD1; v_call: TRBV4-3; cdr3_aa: CASSQDLGTGAEKLFF
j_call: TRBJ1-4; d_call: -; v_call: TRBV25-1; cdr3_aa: CASSEVNREEKLFF
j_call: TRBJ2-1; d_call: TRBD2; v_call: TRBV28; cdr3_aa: CASSLSLAGYNEQFF
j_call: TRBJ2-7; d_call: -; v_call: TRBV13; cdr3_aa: CASSTTGSSYEQYF
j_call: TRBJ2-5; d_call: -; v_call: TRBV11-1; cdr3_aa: CASSQAWDGKETQYF
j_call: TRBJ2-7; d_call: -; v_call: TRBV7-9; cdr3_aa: CASSARGASGASPYEQYF
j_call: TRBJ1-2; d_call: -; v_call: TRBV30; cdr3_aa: CAWSVLGEVYGYTF
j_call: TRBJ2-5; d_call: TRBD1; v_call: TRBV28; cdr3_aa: CASSILLPGGGETQYF
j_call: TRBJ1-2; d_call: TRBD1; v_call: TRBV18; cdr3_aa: CASSPGQFNYGYTF
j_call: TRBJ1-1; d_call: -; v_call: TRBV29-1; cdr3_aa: CSVPSGGDMDTEAFF
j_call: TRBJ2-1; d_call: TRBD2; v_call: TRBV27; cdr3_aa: CASSWTSGRAESYNEQFF
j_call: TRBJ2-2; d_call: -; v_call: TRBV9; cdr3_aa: CASSVAGSPLLTGELFF
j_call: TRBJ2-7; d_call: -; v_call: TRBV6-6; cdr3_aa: CASKLSDSSYEQYF
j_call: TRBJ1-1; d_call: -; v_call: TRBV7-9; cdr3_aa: CASSLGGLGTEAFF
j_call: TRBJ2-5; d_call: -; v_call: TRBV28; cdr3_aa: CASSLSSLRETQYF
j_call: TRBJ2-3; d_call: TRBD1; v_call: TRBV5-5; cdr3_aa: CASSSPGGLGTQYF
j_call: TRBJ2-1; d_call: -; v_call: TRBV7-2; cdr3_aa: CASSLGVTPNEQFF
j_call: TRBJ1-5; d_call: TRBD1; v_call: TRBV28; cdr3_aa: CASSLGTGHGDQPQHF
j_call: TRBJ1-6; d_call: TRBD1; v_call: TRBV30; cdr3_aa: CAWSRGGNSPLHF
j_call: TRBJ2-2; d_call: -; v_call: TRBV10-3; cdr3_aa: CAIRGGPNTGELFF
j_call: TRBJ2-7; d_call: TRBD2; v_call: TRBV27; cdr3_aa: CASTRRWGRGEAGGNEQYF
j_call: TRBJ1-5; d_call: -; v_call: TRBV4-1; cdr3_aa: CASSQVGQPQHF
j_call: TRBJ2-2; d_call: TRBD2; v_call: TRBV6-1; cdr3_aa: CASSVEAGEVGELFF
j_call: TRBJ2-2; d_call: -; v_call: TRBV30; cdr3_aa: CAWNEKNTGELFF
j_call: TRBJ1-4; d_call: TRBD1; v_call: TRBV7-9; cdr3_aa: CASSLTGGSANEKLFF
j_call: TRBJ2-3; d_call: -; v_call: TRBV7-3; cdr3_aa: CASSLGLRTDTQYF
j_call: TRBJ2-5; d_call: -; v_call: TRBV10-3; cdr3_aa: CATADRTQETQYF
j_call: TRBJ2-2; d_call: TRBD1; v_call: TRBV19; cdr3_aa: CASSLTGDPNTGELFF
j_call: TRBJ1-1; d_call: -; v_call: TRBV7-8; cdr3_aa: CASSPVVYDGEAFF
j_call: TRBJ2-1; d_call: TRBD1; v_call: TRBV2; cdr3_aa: CASSEGTGGFNEQFF
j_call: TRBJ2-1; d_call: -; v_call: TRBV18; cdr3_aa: CASSAPSVGNEQFF
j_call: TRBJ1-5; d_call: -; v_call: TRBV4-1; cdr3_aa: CASSQDGGGNSNQPQHF
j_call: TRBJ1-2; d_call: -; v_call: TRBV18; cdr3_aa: CASSLTGTTNYGYTF
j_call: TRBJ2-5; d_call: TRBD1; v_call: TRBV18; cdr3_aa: CASSPTGVGETQYF
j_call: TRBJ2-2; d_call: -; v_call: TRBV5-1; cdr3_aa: CASSFSAGANTGELFF
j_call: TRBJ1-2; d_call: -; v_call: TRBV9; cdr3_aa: CASSVGGAQVYGYTF
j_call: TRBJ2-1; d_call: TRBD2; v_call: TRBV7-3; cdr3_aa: CASSINGLAGGYNEQFF
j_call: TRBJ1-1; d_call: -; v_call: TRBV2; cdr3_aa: CASSSQREPFF
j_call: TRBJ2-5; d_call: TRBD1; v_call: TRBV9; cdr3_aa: CASSSRQGLGETQYF
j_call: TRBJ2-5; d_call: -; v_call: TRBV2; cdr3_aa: CASSEGALGARETQYF
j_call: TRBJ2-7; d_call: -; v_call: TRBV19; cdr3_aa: CASSPGAPYEQYF
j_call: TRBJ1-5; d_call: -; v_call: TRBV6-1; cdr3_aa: CASSETGRGNQPQHF
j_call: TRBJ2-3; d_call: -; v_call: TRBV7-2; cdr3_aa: CASSLWGRTDTQYF
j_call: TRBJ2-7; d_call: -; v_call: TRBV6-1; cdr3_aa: CASSEDSGTASYEQYF
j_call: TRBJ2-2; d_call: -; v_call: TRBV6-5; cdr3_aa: CASSYSGQMNTGELFF
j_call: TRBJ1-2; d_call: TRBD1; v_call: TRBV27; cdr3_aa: CASSLRDRGGGYTF
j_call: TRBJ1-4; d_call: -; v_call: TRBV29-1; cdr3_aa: CSAWEDEKLFF